This T cell receptor (beta chain) emerged from a study of beta chain features in type 1 diabetes. Study-wide findings and caveats: Researchers report that Type 1 diabetes patients had moderately but significantly shorter TCRB CDR3s across all four CD4+ subsets. Diminished insertions and augmented deletions at VDJ junctions characterized type 1 diabetes patients. PCR might preferentially amplify shorter templates, equally in patients and controls.

Investigators reverse transcribed all isolated RNA, so they sequenced expressed TCRB transcripts. Read counts averaged around 4 million for samples of naive, central memory and regulatory T cells. Generated by immunoSEQ multiplex PCR, the TCRdb table keeps only in-frame clones and is missing some. In the table there are 680,000 or so clones, around 16% of which are singletons. A few counts support this clone. As yet, its antigen is unknown. Per germline, CDR1 MDHEN and CDR2 SYDVKM. The CDR3 contains 15 residues. V trimming: 4 bases; J trimming: 5 bases; junction bases outside the gene matches: 7. Sequencing input: naive CD4+ T cells from blood. The chain combines TRBV28 with TRBJ2-5; 10 bases fit TRBD1. The receptor's source is a man aged 18 to 35 in good health. CDR3 coding DNA: TGTGCCAGCAGTTCAACGACAGGGGGCGTGGAGACCCAGTACTTC. It is translated as CASSSTTGGVETQYF.